This T cell receptor (beta chain) comes out of a study of CD8 T cells in Susac syndrome. Roughly 0.5 to 1 ug RNA was reverse transcribed with random hexamers. It was immunoSEQ multiplex PCR that amplified TCR beta CDR3 across 54 Vbeta and 13 Jbeta. TCRdb reprocessed the immunoSEQ multiplex PCR reads with MiXCR, giving one entry per CDR3 protein. The sample has about 140,000 distinct CDR3 sequences; 95% are singletons. CDR3 size: 16 residues. With 5 bases clipped from V and 4 bases from J, the junction kept 7 bases outside the gene matches. Looked up from germline, CDR1 is PRHDT and CDR2 is FYEKMQ (reference sequence).

The V gene is TRBV13, the J gene TRBJ2-5, with 13 nucleotides matching TRBD2. The clonotype comes from a human donor with Susac syndrome. Material for sequencing was CD4+ T cells from PBMCs. Written as DNA, the CDR3 is TGTGCCAGCAGCCAAGGACTAGCGGGGGACGTAGAGACCCAGTACTTC. Amino acids: CASSQGLAGDVETQYF.